Shown below are 10 T cell receptor beta chains from a single sample sequenced in a study of Graves' ophthalmopathy and Graves' hyperthyroidism. TCR beta CDR3 amplification used RNA transcripts. HTBI primers served in a first-round RT-PCR, which a second-round multiplex PCR followed. MiXCR, applied by TCRdb to the multiplex PCR reads, yields one record per CDR3 protein. Of about 24,000 distinct CDR3 sequences listed, almost 50% were seen once; the top ten hold around 6.6%. Sequenced: peripheral blood. The receptor source for this set is an adult woman with stable Graves' hyperthyroidism.

As to this clonotype: Compared with germline, one end of the junction differs, possibly owing to a read error. This chain connects TRBV2 to TRBJ2-3; D may correspond to TRBD1 or TRBD2 (5 bases each). CDR1 is SNHLY, CDR2 FYNNEI, per germline. The CDR3 totals 14 residues. The CDR3 region is CASNGHGAPDTHYF. For the CDR3, the DNA is TGTGCCAGCAATGGACACGGGGCCCCAGATACGCATTATTTT.

In this sample, this clonotype is medium-sized. The chain uses TRBV9 and TRBJ1-5, with a possible D match to TRBD1 (5 bases). Trimming shortened V by 3 bases and J by 9 bases, and 19 bases separated the two germline ends. Per the germline V gene, CDR1 is SGDLS and CDR2 is YYNGEE. The CDR3 has 15 residues. CDR3 bases: TGTGCCAGCAGCGCGGGACGGGGATCCATGTGGCCCCAGCATTTT. Translation: CASSAGRGSMWPQHF.

V is TRBV7-2 and J is TRBJ1-2; 8 bases align to TRBD1. After removal of 2 bases from V and 7 bases from J, the junction contained 21 bases not matched to a gene. Germline CDR1 is SGHTA and CDR2 is FQGNSA. The CDR3 has 19 residues. CDR3 nucleotides: TGTGCCAGCAGCTTAAAGACTCTGTCAGGGGGCAGACTTGACTGTGGCTACACCTTC. It translates to CASSLKTLSGGRLDCGYTF.

By share of the sample, this clonotype is medium-sized. The chain couples TRBV7-9 to TRBJ2-5, with 7 bases matching TRBD2. Trimming at V came to 6 bases and at J to 5 bases, leaving 12 bases not matched to a gene. Germline V gives CDR1 SEHNR, CDR2 FQNEAQ (reference sequence). The CDR3 extends over 15 amino acids. The CDR3: CASRTSRDYDETQYF. CDR3 nucleotide sequence: TGTGCCAGCAGAACCAGCCGGGACTACGATGAGACCCAGTACTTC.

Ten or more counts support this clonotype. This rearrangement joins TRBV12-3 or TRBV12-4 to TRBJ1-6; 7 bases match TRBD1. J gave up 6 bases and V 5 bases, and 10 bases lay outside the gene matches. The CDR3 loop spans 16 amino acids. CDR3: CASSPPTGPPNSPLHF. CDR3 DNA: TGTGCCAGCAGTCCCCCGACAGGGCCCCCTAATTCACCCCTCCACTTT.

This chain connects TRBV7-2 to TRBJ1-2; 11 nucleotides align to TRBD1. The CDR3 extends over 17 amino acids. CDR1 and CDR2 from the germline V gene are SGHTA and FQGNSA. Trimming at V came to 1 base and at J to 8 bases, leaving 12 bases not matched to a gene. The CDR3 sequence is CASSLGDRGARVRGYTF. The CDR3 nucleotides are TGTGCCAGCAGCTTAGGGGACAGGGGGGCACGGGTCCGGGGCTACACCTTC.

The chain employs TRBV9 and TRBJ2-3; 8 bases line up with TRBD2. This CDR3 is built from 16 residues. V shed 0 bases and J 0 bases; nucleotides not matched to a gene: 3. Per the germline V gene, CDR1 is SGDLS and CDR2 is YYNGEE. CDR3 DNA: TGTGCCAGCAGCGTAGAGCCTAGCGGGAGCACAGATACGCAGTATTTT. Translation: CASSVEPSGSTDTQYF.

This chain uses TRBV2 with TRBJ2-5; perhaps TRBD2 as D (6 bases). The length of the CDR3 is 14 residues. The V end lost 8 bases, the J end lost 5 bases, and 18 bases lay between the germline ends. Germline CDR1 is SNHLY and CDR2 is FYNNEI. In DNA, the CDR3 is TGTGCCAGCGCTAGAGCCGGGAGTGGCGAGACCCAGTACTTC. This translates into CASARAGSGETQYF. The full variable domain, rest sourced from reference TRBV2 and TRBJ2-5, is EPEVTQTPSHQVTQMGQEVILRCVPISNHLYFYWYRQILGQKVEFLVSFYNNEISEKSEIFDDQFSVERPDGSNFTLKIRSTKLEDSAMYFCASARAGSGETQYFGPGTRLLVL.

Turning to this clonotype: Relative to the germline gene, one junction end is altered; a read error may explain this. The V gene is TRBV18, the J gene TRBJ2-3, with a possible D match to TRBD2 (6 bases). Germline CDR1 is KGHSH and CDR2 is LQKENI. There are 15 residues in the CDR3. CDR3 nucleotides: TGTGCCAGCCCACCACCGAAGAGGGCGGGGGATACGCAGTATTTT. This sequence encodes CASPPPKRAGDTQYF.

The J gene is TRBJ2-2, the V gene TRBV19, with a weak D call TRBD1 (6 bases). CDR1 is LNHDA, CDR2 SQIVND, per germline (reference sequence). CDR3 size: 13 residues. Trimming left V 3 bases short and J 9 bases short, with 11 bases between. CDR3 in DNA: TGTGCCAGTAGTATTAGGGGGACGTGGGAGCTGTTTTTT. Amino acid sequence: CASSIRGTWELFF. The variable domain in full, with the rest retrieved from reference TRBV19 and TRBJ2-2, is DGGITQSPKYLFRKEGQNVTLSCEQNLNHDAMYWYRQDPGQGLRLIYYSQIVNDFQKGDIAEGYSVSREKKESFPLTVTSAQKNPTAFYLCASSIRGTWELFFGEGSRLTVL.